The rows below give T cell receptor beta chains drawn from one sample of a study of blood T cell repertoires in COVID-19. This table comes from immunoSEQ multiplex PCR, and its TCRdb copy is limited to in-frame clones, with some not included. The data contain hundreds of thousands of clones, about 84% of them singletons. The sample taken for sequencing was peripheral blood. These receptors originate from a woman older than 75 with COVID-19, enrolled during active disease. CDR3s leave out the opening cysteine and the closing phenylalanine or tryptophan. The order of the fields is CDR3 protein, J gene, V gene, clone size. Not all rows give a size; the values are once, few, many and, for expanded clones, a class.

CDR3: ASRRDRGGGYT; J: TRBJ1-2; V: TRBV6-5; size: .
CDR3: ASSYSPKGYGYT; J: TRBJ1-2; V: TRBV6-5; size: few
CDR3: ASSLREQPQH; J: TRBJ1-5; V: TRBV7-9; size: .
CDR3: ASSLFGAYNEQF; J: TRBJ2-1; V: TRBV5-4; size: .
CDR3: SASVPTGVNTEAF; J: TRBJ1-1; V: TRBV20-1; size: .
CDR3: ASTRDIYNEQF; J: TRBJ2-1; V: TRBV10-1; size: .
CDR3: ASSETGPGV; J: TRBJ2-1; V: TRBV12-3/TRBV12-4; size: once
CDR3: ASRVTGSYGYT; J: TRBJ1-2; V: TRBV6-5; size: .
CDR3: ASSQDPYGQENTGELF; J: TRBJ2-2; V: TRBV4-3; size: .
CDR3: ASSQGTAGPDTQY; J: TRBJ2-3; V: TRBV3-1/TRBV3-2; size: .
CDR3: ASSDNSSPASNQPQH; J: TRBJ1-5; V: TRBV6-1; size: .
CDR3: ASSPNEGFTEAF; J: TRBJ1-1; V: TRBV18; size: once
CDR3: ASSWNRVDTEAF; J: TRBJ1-1; V: TRBV27; size: .
CDR3: ASSLGGLATSTDTQY; J: TRBJ2-3; V: TRBV5-1; size: .
CDR3: ASSQPSGGQMTEAF; J: TRBJ1-1; V: TRBV4-1; size: .
CDR3: ASSLWERNTEAF; J: TRBJ1-1; V: TRBV2; size: .
CDR3: ASSLAQVNVLT; J: TRBJ2-6; V: TRBV5-1; size: .
CDR3: ASSPASDSSYNEQF; J: TRBJ2-1; V: TRBV7-2; size: once
CDR3: ASSQASGFSNQPQH; J: TRBJ1-5; V: TRBV3-1/TRBV3-2; size: .
CDR3: ASSQRRGGGTDTQY; J: TRBJ2-3; V: TRBV7-2; size: .
CDR3: ASSPPQSQETQY; J: TRBJ2-5; V: TRBV18; size: .
CDR3: ASSSEGRDNSPLH; J: TRBJ1-6; V: TRBV5-1; size: .
CDR3: ASSYTGGNQPQH; J: TRBJ1-5; V: TRBV28; size: .
CDR3: ATSAPGGTGGYNEQF; J: TRBJ2-1; V: TRBV24-1; size: .
CDR3: ASRPGGQVVAPLH; J: TRBJ1-6; V: TRBV5-4; size: .
CDR3: ASSRDSNNSPLH; J: TRBJ1-6; V: TRBV28; size: .
CDR3: ASSQDRVRDTQY; J: TRBJ2-3; V: TRBV3-1/TRBV3-2; size: .
CDR3: ASSLGRGGSYEQY; J: TRBJ2-7; V: TRBV7-2; size: .
CDR3: ASCAGTSKSGELF; J: TRBJ2-2; V: TRBV23-1; size: .
CDR3: ASSIPLAGGLNEQF; J: TRBJ2-1; V: TRBV19; size: .
CDR3: ASSSTTTSTDTQY; J: TRBJ2-3; V: TRBV11-2; size: .
CDR3: ASSPSSGKSYNEQF; J: TRBJ2-1; V: TRBV5-4; size: .
CDR3: ASSRTVNNEKLF; J: TRBJ1-4; V: TRBV6-5; size: .
CDR3: ASSQGTGTGGNTIY; J: TRBJ1-3; V: TRBV3-1/TRBV3-2; size: .
CDR3: ASSLLQGPTEQY; J: TRBJ2-7; V: TRBV5-1; size: .
CDR3: ASSLAGGPNTEAF; J: TRBJ1-1; V: TRBV5-6; size: .
CDR3: ASSQDMGVVGTLYSPLH; J: TRBJ1-6; V: TRBV3-1/TRBV3-2; size: .
CDR3: AWRPFSLVRELF; J: TRBJ2-2; V: TRBV30; size: .
CDR3: SASDSSYNSPLH; J: TRBJ1-6; V: TRBV20-1; size: once
CDR3: ASSKSVTTSGTQY; J: TRBJ2-5; V: TRBV19; size: .
CDR3: ASSSGGGLRVEAF; J: TRBJ1-1; V: TRBV19; size: .
CDR3: ASSRQEQDSGAPLH; J: TRBJ1-6; V: TRBV3-1/TRBV3-2; size: few
CDR3: ASSFYSYEQY; J: TRBJ2-7; V: TRBV28; size: .
CDR3: ASSFYPGTANSGNTIY; J: TRBJ1-3; V: TRBV5-1; size: .
CDR3: ASSPTRTGGGARY; J: TRBJ2-3; V: TRBV18; size: .
CDR3: ASSQRKPDEQF; J: TRBJ2-1; V: TRBV5-4; size: .
CDR3: ASSLRQIIYNEQF; J: TRBJ2-1; V: TRBV13; size: .
CDR3: AIRESGGAINEQF; J: TRBJ2-1; V: TRBV10-3; size: .
CDR3: ASSYSEGTGKTYQPQH; J: TRBJ1-5; V: TRBV6-2/TRBV6-3; size: few
CDR3: ASSPSGGKGYGYT; J: TRBJ1-2; V: TRBV6-2/TRBV6-3; size: once
CDR3: ASNWGLGTGELF; J: TRBJ2-2; V: TRBV27; size: .
CDR3: ASSGTGVGNQPQH; J: TRBJ1-5; V: TRBV6-5; size: .
CDR3: ASSQTRQGQETQY; J: TRBJ2-5; V: TRBV18; size: .
CDR3: ASSLARGSPLH; J: TRBJ1-6; V: TRBV11-3; size: few